These 14 T cell receptor beta chains were all obtained from the same sample, sequenced in a study of blood T cell repertoires in COVID-19 (TCRdb year 2020). The method was the immunoSEQ multiplex PCR assay. As stored in TCRdb, this immuneACCESS dataset retains in-frame rearrangements with V and J assigned. A fraction of the clones does not appear; measured against another copy, unresolved V genes explain less than half of the discrepancy, and the remainder lacks a known reason. Counted in this sample were some 220,000 clones; roughly 80% of them appeared once. About 2.1% of the sample rests with the top ten. Sequenced material: peripheral blood. The receptors were sampled from a woman between 55 and 75 years old with acute or convalescent COVID-19.

The chain joins TRBV7-2 to TRBJ1-2, with 8 nucleotides matching TRBD1. V trimming: 6 bases; J trimming: 0 bases; junction bases outside the gene matches: 3. The germline V gene encodes CDR1 SGHTA and CDR2 FQGNSA. This CDR3 spans 14 amino acids. This CDR3 is CASRMTGANYGYTF. In DNA, the CDR3 is TGTGCCAGCAGAATGACAGGGGCTAACTATGGCTACACCTTC.

J is TRBJ1-4 and V is TRBV3-1 (or the pseudogene TRBV3-2); D is unclear. The CDR3 is made up of 14 amino acids. Germline V gene sequence: CDR1 LGHDT, CDR2 YNNKEL (reference sequence). V lost 0 bases and J lost 6, with 8 bases in between. CDR3 in amino acids: CASSQDSQDEKLFF. The DNA of the CDR3 is TGTGCCAGCAGCCAAGATTCCCAGGATGAAAAACTGTTTTTT.

The V call is TRBV28, the J call TRBJ1-2; D is uncertain. V lost 1 base and J lost 6, with 6 bases in between. This CDR3 spans 12 amino acids. Germline V gene sequence: CDR1 MDHEN, CDR2 SYDVKM. The CDR3 loop reads CASSLYRDGYTF. The CDR3 nucleotides read TGTGCCAGCAGTTTATACCGGGATGGCTACACCTTC.

The V and J genes are TRBV12-3 or TRBV12-4 and TRBJ1-4; unclear D gene. The CDR3 contains 11 residues. Trimming took off 9 bases at V and 13 bases at J, with 15 bases between the two ends. CDR3 amino acids: CARMTLFGLFF. In DNA form, the CDR3 reads TGTGCCAGGATGACTTTGTTTGGACTGTTTTTT.

The chain couples TRBV5-1 to TRBJ1-1; perhaps TRBD1 as D (5 bases). CDR1 and CDR2 from the germline V gene are SGHRS and YFSETQ. The V and J ends lost 0 bases and 6 bases respectively, with 9 bases between them. This CDR3 spans 13 amino acids. CDR3 sequence reads: CASSLEGVPEAFF. The DNA of the CDR3 is TGCGCCAGCAGCTTGGAAGGGGTCCCTGAAGCTTTCTTT.

The CDR3 loop reads CASSLDSSYSGANVLTF. In DNA, the CDR3 is TGTGCCAGTAGTTTGGACAGCTCCTACTCTGGGGCCAACGTCCTGACTTTC. This rearrangement joins TRBV19 to TRBJ2-6, with a tentative D call TRBD1 (6 bases). This CDR3 spans 17 amino acids. The germline V gene encodes CDR1 LNHDA and CDR2 SQIVND (reference sequence). With 5 bases removed from V and 0 bases from J, the gap between germline ends came to 14 bases.

The chain is built from TRBV6-5 and TRBJ1-2; D is unclear. CDR3 size: 15 residues. Looked up from germline, CDR1 is MNHEY and CDR2 is SVGAGI. Trimming pared 0 bases from V and 0 bases from J, leaving 8 bases between. The CDR3 DNA sequence: TGTGCCAGCAGTTACTCGAGGATGACTAACTATGGCTACACCTTC. Amino acids: CASSYSRMTNYGYTF.

The chain uses TRBV6-5 and TRBJ1-1, with 9 positions matching TRBD1. V was clipped by 2 bases and J by 10 bases; unmatched bases: 5. The germline CDR1 and CDR2 sequences are MNHEY and SVGAGI. There are 13 residues in the CDR3. The CDR3 sequence is CASSYEAGQGAFF. The DNA of the CDR3 is TGTGCCAGCAGTTACGAGGCGGGACAGGGAGCTTTCTTT.

Written as DNA, the CDR3 is TGTGCCAGCAGACAAACAGGGTCGAATTCACCCCTCCACTTT. Translating gives CASRQTGSNSPLHF. The chain couples TRBV11-2 to TRBJ1-6, with D perhaps matching TRBD1 (6 bases). CDR1 and CDR2 (germline): SGHAT, FQNNGV. This CDR3 comprises 14 residues. V was cut by 6 bases and J by 7 bases, with 13 bases left in between.

CDR3: CASSTNRHPTDYGYTF. The CDR3 DNA is TGTGCCAGCAGTACTAACCGGCACCCGACCGACTATGGCTACACCTTC. The V call is TRBV27, the J call TRBJ1-2, with D unresolved. This CDR3 is built from 16 residues. Per germline, CDR1 MNHEY and CDR2 SMNVEV (reference sequence). The V end lost 5 bases, the J end lost 3 bases, and 19 bases lay between the germline ends.

The chain couples TRBV19 to TRBJ1-5; D possibly corresponds to TRBD1 (5 bases). This CDR3 is 14 amino acids long. Trimming pared 2 bases from V and 6 bases from J, leaving 11 bases between. In germline, CDR1 is LNHDA, CDR2 SQIVND (reference sequence). The CDR3 is CASSITGVVQPQHF. The CDR3 DNA sequence: TGTGCCAGTAGTATAACGGGGGTGGTTCAGCCCCAGCATTTT.

The chain links TRBV5-4 to TRBJ2-2, with TRBD2 identical over 9 bases. V lost 4 bases and J lost 6; bases outside the gene matches: 4. CDR1 and CDR2 from the germline V gene are SGHNT and YYREEE (reference sequence). The CDR3 is 14 residues long. The CDR3 coding sequence is TGTGCCAGCAGCATCGGACTAGCGTCCGGGGAGCTGTTTTTT. Protein sequence: CASSIGLASGELFF.

The chain couples TRBV30 to TRBJ1-4; no firm D call. There are 11 residues in the CDR3. V gave up 7 bases and J gave up 6 bases, with 9 bases separating them. Germline loops: CDR1 GTSNPN, CDR2 SVGIG (reference sequence). Here the CDR3 DNA reads TGTGCCTCTGGCGCGGATGAAAAACTGTTTTTT. Translating it yields CASGADEKLFF.

This clone occurred once. V gene TRBV7-3 combines with J gene TRBJ2-3, with D uncertain. The CDR3 length is 13 residues. Germline V gene sequence: CDR1 SGHTA, CDR2 FQGTGA. Trimming stripped 1 base from V and 5 bases from J, with 7 bases between. The CDR3 spells CASSLRPGDTQYF. In nucleotides, the CDR3 is TGTGCCAGCAGCTTAAGACCGGGAGATACGCAGTATTTT.